These 27 T cell receptor beta chains were sequenced from one sample in a study of shared T cell receptors in the human thymus. The protocol was immunoSEQ multiplex PCR, while the TCRdb copy is restricted to in-frame clones and leaves out a portion. This sample has more than 300,000 clones; approximately 95% occur once, and the top ten carry approximately 0.02%. Material for sequencing was thymocytes. The receptors derive from a human donor.

The sample holds a few counts of this clone. The chain carries TRBV28 and TRBJ1-1; D not resolved. Trimming took 5 bases from V and 8 from J, leaving 9 bases between them. The germline CDR1 and CDR2 sequences are MDHEN and SYDVKM. The CDR3 consists of 11 residues. For the CDR3, the DNA is TGTGCCAGCAGTCCAGGTGGAGAAGCTTTCTTT. It codes for CASSPGGEAFF. The full variable domain, completed using reference TRBV28 and TRBJ1-1, is DVKVTQSSRYLVKRTGEKVFLECVQDMDHENMFWYRQDPGLGLRLIYFSYDVKMKEKGDIPEGYSVSREKKERFSLILESASTNQTSMYLCASSPGGEAFFGQGTRLTVV.

The CDR3 nucleotides are TGCGCCAGCAGGGGACTAGCGGGAGGATGGGCCGGGGAGCTGTTTTTT. Amino acids: CASRGLAGGWAGELFF. The chain recombines TRBV5-1 with TRBJ2-2; 15 bases line up with TRBD2. The germline V gene encodes CDR1 SGHRS and CDR2 YFSETQ. The CDR3 extends over 16 amino acids. Germline trimming cut 5 bases from V and 6 bases from J; bases unmatched to any gene: 5.

V usage is TRBV9 and J usage is TRBJ2-5; tentatively, D is TRBD1 or TRBD2 (5 bases each). The CDR3 is 17 residues long. The germline V gene encodes CDR1 SGDLS and CDR2 YYNGEE. V was shortened by 3 bases and J by 4 bases, with 22 bases between the two germline ends. CDR3 in DNA: TGTGCCAGCAGCGCGGCCCCCCGGGGCGCGAAAGGAGAGACCCAGTACTTC. Its translation is CASSAAPRGAKGETQYF.

The chain combines TRBV4-1 with TRBJ2-7, with 11 nucleotides matching TRBD1. Germline assignment: CDR1 MGHRA and CDR2 YSYEKL. The CDR3 has 20 amino acids. V lost 0 bases to trimming and J lost 4 bases; unmatched junction nucleotides: 17. DNA of the CDR3: TGCGCCAGCAGCCAAGATATGGAGGACAGGGGGCTTCGAGTAGAATACGAGCAGTACTTC. It is translated as CASSQDMEDRGLRVEYEQYF.

The V and J genes are TRBV5-1 and TRBJ2-4; TRBD1 matches 12 bases. Looked up from germline, CDR1 is SGHRS and CDR2 is YFSETQ. J was trimmed by 8 bases and V by 3 bases; bases with no gene match: 6. The CDR3 sequence is 15 residues long. CDR3 residues: CASSSSGTGGDIQYF. The CDR3 DNA reads TGCGCCAGCAGCTCCTCCGGGACAGGGGGCGACATTCAGTACTTC. Combining the CDR3 with reference TRBV5-1 and TRBJ2-4 gives the whole variable domain KAGVTQTPRYLIKTRGQQVTLSCSPISGHRSVSWYQQTPGQGLQFLFEYFSETQRNKGNFPGRFSGRQFSNSRSEMNVSTLELGDSALYLCASSSSGTGGDIQYFGAGTRLSVL.

The chain recombines TRBV6-5 with TRBJ2-1, with D perhaps assigned TRBD1 or TRBD2 (5 bases each). This CDR3 is 14 amino acids long. V shed 6 bases and J shed 0 bases, with 9 bases lying between them. The germline gives CDR1 MNHEY, CDR2 SVGAGI. CDR3 loop: CASSKGPSYNEQFF. Written as DNA, the CDR3 is TGTGCCAGCAGCAAGGGACCCTCCTACAATGAGCAGTTCTTC.

Here the CDR3 DNA reads TGTGCCAGCAGCTTGGCCCTAGCGACAGATACGCAGTATTTT. Translated, it gives CASSLALATDTQYF. V gene TRBV5-4 combines with J gene TRBJ2-3, with D tentatively TRBD2 (6 bases). This CDR3 comprises 14 residues. The germline gives CDR1 SGHNT, CDR2 YYREEE (reference sequence). V was cut by 0 bases and J by 3 bases, with 8 bases left in between.

The gene calls are TRBV18 and TRBJ2-3; D call uncertain. V dropped 1 base and J dropped 2 bases, with 7 bases sitting between them. This CDR3 has 14 residues. Germline-derived CDR1 and CDR2 are KGHSH and LQKENI. The CDR3 DNA is TGTGCCAGCTCACCACGAAGGCCCACAGATACGCAGTATTTT. As protein: CASSPRRPTDTQYF.

The V gene is TRBV6-5, the J gene TRBJ2-1; the match to TRBD2 covers 7 bases. The trim removed 7 bases at V and 4 bases at J, leaving 10 bases unmatched. CDR3 length: 15 amino acids. Germline V gene sequence: CDR1 MNHEY, CDR2 SVGAGI. DNA for the CDR3: TGTGCCAGCATTCAGGGAGGGCCGGAATACAATGAGCAGTTCTTC. The encoded protein is CASIQGGPEYNEQFF.

The chain uses TRBV18 and TRBJ2-7; 9 nucleotides line up with TRBD1. Germline trimming cut 1 base from V and 3 bases from J; bases unmatched to any gene: 10. The CDR3 covers 17 residues. Per germline, CDR1 KGHSH and CDR2 LQKENI. The CDR3 region is CASSPRGVGDRDYEQYF. CDR3 in DNA: TGTGCCAGCTCACCACGGGGCGTCGGGGACAGGGACTACGAGCAGTACTTC.

The chain links TRBV25-1 to TRBJ2-1; D uncertain. The length of the CDR3 is 14 residues. Germline V gene data show CDR1 as MGHDK and CDR2 as SYGVNS. Trimming removed 6 bases from V and 6 bases from J, with 15 bases in between. The CDR3 spells CASRASSLPNEQFF. CDR3 in DNA: TGTGCCAGCAGGGCAAGTTCCCTACCCAATGAGCAGTTCTTC.

The rearrangement joins TRBV5-1 to TRBJ2-7, with 8 bases fitting TRBD2. V trimming: 0 bases; J trimming: 0 bases; junction bases outside the gene matches: 5. Germline lookup yields CDR1 SGHRS and CDR2 YFSETQ. The CDR3 runs 16 residues. In DNA, the CDR3 is TGCGCCAGCAGCTTGGTCTTAGCGGGATGCTCCTACGAGCAGTACTTC. This gives the protein CASSLVLAGCSYEQYF.

On this clone: The sample holds other DNA sequences that translate to the same CDR3. The chain recombines TRBV27 with TRBJ2-1, with 11 bases matching TRBD2. The germline V gene encodes CDR1 MNHEY and CDR2 SMNVEV (reference sequence). This CDR3 has 14 amino acids. The V and J ends lost 7 bases and 4 bases, in that order; junction bases with no gene match: 3. In nucleotides, the CDR3 is TGTGCCAGCACCGGGACTAGCGGTTACAATGAGCAGTTCTTC. It codes for CASTGTSGYNEQFF.

The CDR3: CASSLDQPSTDTQYF. The DNA for the CDR3 is TGTGCCAGCAGTTTGGACCAGCCTAGCACAGATACGCAGTATTTT. V is TRBV6-1 and J is TRBJ2-3; D uncertain. This CDR3 has 15 amino acids. The V and J ends lost 5 bases and 0 bases respectively, with 12 bases between them. Germline values: CDR1 MNHNS, CDR2 SASEGT.

This sequence joins TRBV6-5 and TRBJ1-1; a possible D gene is TRBD1 (6 bases). Per germline, CDR1 MNHEY and CDR2 SVGAGI. With 4 bases removed from V and 5 bases from J, the gap between germline ends came to 14 bases. The CDR3 consists of 14 residues. CDR3 loop: CASSLQGCWTEAFF. For the CDR3, the DNA is TGTGCCAGCAGTTTACAGGGCTGTTGGACTGAAGCTTTCTTT.

The chain joins TRBV13 to TRBJ2-7, with 11 bases matching TRBD2. The germline CDR1 and CDR2 sequences are PRHDT and FYEKMQ (reference sequence). The CDR3 is made up of 14 amino acids. After removal of 5 bases from V and 2 bases from J, the junction contained 2 bases not matched to a gene. The CDR3 loop is CASSLSGRAYEQYF. In DNA form, the CDR3 reads TGTGCCAGCAGCCTTAGCGGGAGGGCCTACGAGCAGTACTTC. The whole variable domain, remainder taken from reference TRBV13 and TRBJ2-7, is AAGVIQSPRHLIKEKRETATLKCYPIPRHDTVYWYQQGPGQDPQFLISFYEKMQSDKGSIPDRFSAQQFSDYHSELNMSSLELGDSALYFCASSLSGRAYEQYFGPGTRLTVT.

The chain combines TRBV7-2 with TRBJ2-3; D is possibly TRBD2 (6 bases). V lost 5 bases and J lost 0, with 12 bases in between. CDR3 size: 15 residues. The germline V gene encodes CDR1 SGHTA and CDR2 FQGNSA. CDR3 region: CASSITSSSTDTQYF. CDR3 bases: TGTGCCAGCAGCATCACTAGCAGCAGCACAGATACGCAGTATTTT.

The rearrangement uses TRBV7-2 and TRBJ1-5; D unresolved. This CDR3 comprises 16 residues. Germline CDR1 reads SGHTA; CDR2 reads FQGNSA. V lost 5 bases to trimming and J lost 6 bases, with 20 bases between them. Here the CDR3 DNA reads TGTGCCAGCAGCCCCAGCCCGGGGAACAAGGTTCAGCCCCAGCATTTT. Encoded protein: CASSPSPGNKVQPQHF.

The CDR3 sequence: CASSSGVSSYNEQFF. The CDR3 nucleotides are TGCGCCAGCAGCTCAGGGGTGAGCTCCTACAATGAGCAGTTCTTC. The rearrangement links TRBV5-1 to TRBJ2-1; D might be TRBD1 (6 bases). V gave up 3 bases and J gave up 0 bases, with 10 bases separating them. The length of the CDR3 is 15 residues. The germline V gene encodes CDR1 SGHRS and CDR2 YFSETQ.

This clone was seen a single time. This chain links TRBV27 with TRBJ1-4; 7 positions match TRBD1. J gave up 12 bases and V 4 bases, and 2 bases lay outside the gene matches. CDR1 MNHEY and CDR2 SMNVEV come from the germline V gene (reference sequence). This CDR3 is built from 11 residues. The CDR3 sequence: CASSSGGELFF. The CDR3 nucleotides read TGTGCCAGCAGTTCAGGGGGGGAACTGTTTTTT.

CDR3 nucleotides: TGCGCCAGCAGCAAACACCCAATAGCGGGAGGATACAATGAGCAGTTCTTC. Its protein is CASSKHPIAGGYNEQFF. This sequence joins TRBV5-1 and TRBJ2-1; 10 nucleotides align to TRBD2. CDR1 is SGHRS and CDR2 is YFSETQ in the germline V gene. The CDR3 loop spans 17 amino acids. The V segment lost 4 bases and the J segment 4 bases; nucleotides outside the gene matches: 11.

The CDR3 reads CASSRTGGGEKLFF. For the CDR3, the DNA is TGCGCCAGCAGCCGGACAGGGGGCGGGGAAAAACTGTTTTTT. The V call is TRBV5-1, the J call TRBJ1-4, with 11 bases matching TRBD1. Germline-derived CDR1 and CDR2 are SGHRS and YFSETQ. V lost 4 bases, J lost 8 bases, and 4 bases stayed unmatched. The CDR3 length is 14 residues.

The CDR3: CASSVRTSGSNEQFF. The DNA for the CDR3 is TGTGCCAGCAGCGTAAGGACTAGCGGGAGCAATGAGCAGTTCTTC. The gene calls are TRBV9 and TRBJ2-1; 13 positions agree with TRBD2. Germline V gene lookup returns CDR1 SGDLS and CDR2 YYNGEE. The junction had 1 base not matched to a gene; V was cut back by 1 base and J by 6 bases. The CDR3 is 15 amino acids.

The genes are TRBV13 and TRBJ1-4; TRBD1 matches at 8 bases. After removal of 1 base from V and 2 bases from J, the junction contained 12 bases not matched to a gene. CDR1 and CDR2 from the germline V gene are PRHDT and FYEKMQ (reference sequence). The CDR3 consists of 19 residues. The chain's CDR3 is CASSLAPRQGAWTNEKLFF. Here the CDR3 DNA reads TGTGCCAGCAGCTTAGCCCCCCGGCAGGGGGCATGGACTAATGAAAAACTGTTTTTT.

The genes are TRBV11-2 and TRBJ1-1, with TRBD1 as a possible D gene (5 bases). With 4 bases removed from V and 0 bases from J, the gap between germline ends came to 12 bases. Germline CDR1 and CDR2: SGHAT and FQNNGV. The CDR3 totals 15 residues. The CDR3 region has the DNA TGTGCCAGCAGCTCCCCGGGACGTATGAACACTGAAGCTTTCTTT. This sequence encodes CASSSPGRMNTEAFF.

The V gene is TRBV5-5, the J gene TRBJ2-7; 15 bases map to TRBD2. The V segment lost 3 bases and the J segment 6 bases; nucleotides outside the gene matches: 4. The CDR3 length is 15 residues. Looked up from germline, CDR1 is SGHKS and CDR2 is YYEKEE (reference sequence). The CDR3 nucleotides read TGTGCCAGCAGCTCGGGACTAGCGGGAGGTGTCGAGCAGTACTTC. Amino acid sequence: CASSSGLAGGVEQYF.

The chain carries TRBV6-6 and TRBJ1-1; the D gene is possibly TRBD1 (6 bases). Trimming took 8 bases from V and 8 from J, leaving 18 bases between them. CDR1 is MNHNY, CDR2 SVGAGI, per germline (reference sequence). This CDR3 is built from 13 residues. CDR3 protein: CASVLLQGREAFF. The DNA of the CDR3 is TGTGCCAGCGTATTACTACAGGGACGGGAAGCTTTCTTT.